This TCR beta chain was identified during a study of T cell repertoires in cytomegalovirus infection. About the research overall: An indication of both CMV infection and matching HLA type came from public TCR beta signatures. The study's findings and limits: Dominating the ex vivo response were TCR beta clonotypes that were CMV-specific and HLA-C-restricted. Public TCR beta family frequency separated CMV-and-HLA carriers, including in an independent cohort.

TCRdb reprocessed the reads via MiXCR and lists one record per CDR3 protein. This repertoire shows 49,000 or so distinct CDR3 sequences, approximately 19% found once; its top ten account for about 55%. This clonotype has only a few counts. Its antigen is not known. The CDR3 is 13 amino acids. Germline CDR1 is ENHRY and CDR2 is SYGVKD. V was clipped by 6 bases and J by 1 base, with 10 bases between them. Sequences were derived from CD8+ T cells from cultured PBMCs, sampled from culture after CMV antigen stimulation. This receptor was taken from a human donor in good health (CMV status not recorded). Some clones in this sample may be carry-over from other donors' samples. The V gene is TRBV10-3, the J gene TRBJ2-7; D may be TRBD1 or TRBD2 (5 bases each). The CDR3 nucleotides read TGTGCCATCAGGGGACCCGATTCCTACGAGCAGTACTTC. It translates to CAIRGPDSYEQYF.